This is a list of T cell receptor beta chains from one sample in a study of blood T cell repertoires in COVID-19. TCRdb keeps only in-frame clones here, not all; method: immunoSEQ multiplex PCR. Among roughly 180,000 clones listed, more than 80% were seen once. Material: peripheral blood. These TCRs come from a human donor in a cohort sampled during active COVID-19. The CDR3 runs from the conserved cysteine through the conserved F or W. Size is omitted from some rows. Given values are once, few, many or a class for expanded clones.

CDR3 length | clone size | V gene | CDR3 protein
14 | NA | TRBV10-3 | CAINDRVSGNTIYF
14 | NA | TRBV9 | CASSVGASNTEAFF
14 | NA | TRBV9 | CASSVGDRASPLHF
17 | NA | TRBV10-3 | CAISELKGGRGTDTQYF
14 | NA | TRBV5-1 | CASSLAHRGGEQFF
12 | once | TRBV27 | CASSLGQGVEYF
18 | NA | TRBV13 | CASSLGHRTGGANYGYTF
12 | NA | TRBV29-1 | CSAIGQGGEQYF
11 | NA | TRBV7-2 | CASSINNEQFF
16 | NA | TRBV27 | CASSFLSGQGAYEQYF
16 | NA | TRBV5-1 | CASSLLAGEGTDTQYF
14 | NA | TRBV7-2 | CASSRQRGGYEQYF
16 | NA | TRBV3-1/TRBV3-2 | CASSLRGPAATGELFF
14 | NA | TRBV3-1/TRBV3-2 | CASSPYSGAYEQYF
15 | NA | TRBV6-5 | CASSQQVSGANVLTF
11 | NA | TRBV12-3/TRBV12-4 | CASSFGQQAFF
12 | few | TRBV5-1 | CASSRTGDGYTF
14 | NA | TRBV15 | CATSRNLRGETQYF
18 | NA | TRBV7-9 | CASSALPGQGSGANVLTF
16 | NA | TRBV5-1 | CASSRGNSGRQETQYF
14 | NA | TRBV10-2 | CASSIRGSNNEQFF